This is a list of T cell receptor beta chains from one sample in a study of beta chain features in type 1 diabetes. Produced via immunoSEQ multiplex PCR; TCRdb's table is partial and in-frame only. The data hold 200,000 to 300,000 clones, with under 13% observed a single time. Source material: naive CD4+ T cells from blood. The receptors stem from a man younger than 40 with type 1 diabetes. CDR3s include the opening cysteine and the closing phenylalanine or tryptophan. A D gene is named only where the DNA matches it firmly. Clone size appears in some rows only: once, few, many, or a class for an expanded clone.

clone size: few
V gene: TRBV11-1
D gene: TRBD2
J gene: TRBJ2-7
CDR3 DNA: TGTGCCAGCAGCCGGGACTACCAAACCTCCTACGAGCAGTACTTC
CDR3 protein: CASSRDYQTSYEQYF

clone size: few
V gene: TRBV4-1
D gene: TRBD1
J gene: TRBJ2-2
CDR3 DNA: TGCGCCAGCAGAGATTTAGGGGGACAGGGGGTAACCGGGGAGCTGTTTTTT
CDR3 protein: CASRDLGGQGVTGELFF

clone size: -
V gene: TRBV11-2
D gene: -
J gene: TRBJ1-2
CDR3 DNA: TGTGCCAGCAGCCCCCGCGACAGAATCTATGGCTACACCTTC
CDR3 protein: CASSPRDRIYGYTF

clone size: -
V gene: TRBV11-1
D gene: -
J gene: TRBJ2-5
CDR3 DNA: TGTGCCAGCAACCTGGGTGGCAGGGCTCAAGAGACCCAGTACTTC
CDR3 protein: CASNLGGRAQETQYF

clone size: -
V gene: TRBV19
D gene: TRBD1
J gene: TRBJ1-2
CDR3 DNA: TGTGCCAGTAGTATAATCCAACCACGGGACAGCCCCTATGGCTACACCTTC
CDR3 protein: CASSIIQPRDSPYGYTF

clone size: -
V gene: TRBV5-6
D gene: -
J gene: TRBJ1-6
CDR3 DNA: TGTGCCAGCAGCCTTCCCGGCAGGGGAAATTCACCCCTCCACTTT
CDR3 protein: CASSLPGRGNSPLHF

clone size: few
V gene: TRBV18
D gene: TRBD1
J gene: TRBJ1-6
CDR3 DNA: TGTGCCAGCTCACCACCTGGACAGGGGGTCGGTTCACCCCTCCACTTT
CDR3 protein: CASSPPGQGVGSPLHF

clone size: few
V gene: TRBV6-1
D gene: TRBD1
J gene: TRBJ2-7
CDR3 DNA: TGTGCCAGCAGTGAAGAGGGGGCACTCGAGCAGTACTTC
CDR3 protein: CASSEEGALEQYF

clone size: -
V gene: TRBV18
D gene: TRBD2
J gene: TRBJ2-1
CDR3 DNA: TGTGCCAGCTCACCAAGTGGCGGGGGGATCTACAATGAGCAGTTCTTC
CDR3 protein: CASSPSGGGIYNEQFF

clone size: few
V gene: TRBV28
D gene: TRBD1
J gene: TRBJ1-5
CDR3 DNA: TGTGCCAGCAGTTCACCGGGACAGGGAAGCAATCAGCCCCAGCATTTT
CDR3 protein: CASSSPGQGSNQPQHF

clone size: few
V gene: TRBV5-4
D gene: -
J gene: TRBJ2-2
CDR3 DNA: TGTGCCAGCAGCTTGGACTCGGCGAACACCGGGGAGCTGTTTTTT
CDR3 protein: CASSLDSANTGELFF

clone size: -
V gene: TRBV18
D gene: -
J gene: TRBJ2-5
CDR3 DNA: TGTGCCAGCTCACCCGAGGAGACCCAGTACTTC
CDR3 protein: CASSPEETQYF

clone size: few
V gene: TRBV2
D gene: TRBD1
J gene: TRBJ1-5
CDR3 DNA: TGTGCCAGCAGTGGAGACAGGGGAAGACAGCCCCAGCATTTT
CDR3 protein: CASSGDRGRQPQHF

clone size: few
V gene: TRBV18
D gene: TRBD2
J gene: TRBJ2-7
CDR3 DNA: TGTGCCAGCTCACCAGTGACTAGCGGGGGGATCACCTACGAGCAGTACTTC
CDR3 protein: CASSPVTSGGITYEQYF

clone size: few
V gene: TRBV7-2
D gene: TRBD1
J gene: TRBJ1-2
CDR3 DNA: TGTGCCAGCAGCTTAGGGGGACAGCCTGGAGGCTACACCTTC
CDR3 protein: CASSLGGQPGGYTF

clone size: -
V gene: TRBV7-2
D gene: TRBD2
J gene: TRBJ2-3
CDR3 DNA: TGTGCCAGCAGCCCTAGCGGGTTCACAGATACGCAGTATTTT
CDR3 protein: CASSPSGFTDTQYF

clone size: few
V gene: TRBV27
D gene: -
J gene: TRBJ2-7
CDR3 DNA: TGTGCCAGCAGTTCGGGGAACGGGAACGAGCAGTACTTC
CDR3 protein: CASSSGNGNEQYF

clone size: -
V gene: TRBV6-5
D gene: -
J gene: TRBJ2-1
CDR3 DNA: TGTGCCAGCAGTTACGGCCAGGGGTCTTTTGAGTTCTTC
CDR3 protein: CASSYGQGSFEFF

clone size: -
V gene: TRBV5-1
D gene: -
J gene: TRBJ1-6
CDR3 DNA: TGCGCCAGCAGCTTGGTATCTTCGGGGAATTCACCCCTCCACTTT
CDR3 protein: CASSLVSSGNSPLHF

clone size: few
V gene: TRBV4-3
D gene: -
J gene: TRBJ1-4
CDR3 DNA: TGCGCCAGCAGCCAAGAGAGTCGCACAGGTGGAAATGAAAAACTGTTTTTT
CDR3 protein: CASSQESRTGGNEKLFF

clone size: -
V gene: TRBV5-1
D gene: -
J gene: TRBJ2-5
CDR3 DNA: TGCGCCAGCAGCTGGGGCTACCAAGAGACCCAGTACTTC
CDR3 protein: CASSWGYQETQYF

clone size: -
V gene: TRBV19
D gene: TRBD2
J gene: TRBJ2-5
CDR3 DNA: TGTGCCAGTAGCGGCGGGGGGGCCGAGACCCAGTACTTC
CDR3 protein: CASSGGGAETQYF

clone size: few
V gene: TRBV5-1
D gene: -
J gene: TRBJ2-5
CDR3 DNA: TGCGCCAGCAGCCTCGCACAGCAAGAGACCCAGTACTTC
CDR3 protein: CASSLAQQETQYF

clone size: -
V gene: TRBV27
D gene: TRBD1
J gene: TRBJ2-5
CDR3 DNA: TGTGCCAGCAGATACAGGGGGCGCGGGCAAGAGACCCAGTACTTC
CDR3 protein: CASRYRGRGQETQYF

clone size: -
V gene: TRBV28
D gene: -
J gene: TRBJ2-3
CDR3 DNA: TGTGCCAGCGTCGGCGGAAGCACAGATACGCAGTATTTT
CDR3 protein: CASVGGSTDTQYF

clone size: few
V gene: TRBV18
D gene: -
J gene: TRBJ1-2
CDR3 DNA: TGTGCCAGCTCACCAATGGACGGGAAACACTATGGCTACACCTTC
CDR3 protein: CASSPMDGKHYGYTF

clone size: -
V gene: TRBV2
D gene: -
J gene: TRBJ1-1
CDR3 DNA: TGTGCCAGCAGTGACCAGGAGGGATACACTGAAGCTTTCTTT
CDR3 protein: CASSDQEGYTEAFF

clone size: few
V gene: TRBV7-9
D gene: -
J gene: TRBJ2-1
CDR3 DNA: TGTGCCAGCAGCTTAGGACAGACCTACAATGAGCAGTTCTTC
CDR3 protein: CASSLGQTYNEQFF

clone size: -
V gene: TRBV5-1
D gene: -
J gene: TRBJ1-1
CDR3 DNA: TGCGCCAGCAGCTTACCCCGGGCCGGGGACATGAACACTGAAGCTTTCTTT
CDR3 protein: CASSLPRAGDMNTEAFF

clone size: -
V gene: TRBV13
D gene: -
J gene: TRBJ1-2
CDR3 DNA: TGTGCCAGCAGCTTGAGGGCCTGGAACTATGGCTACACCTTC
CDR3 protein: CASSLRAWNYGYTF

clone size: -
V gene: TRBV7-9
D gene: TRBD1
J gene: TRBJ2-5
CDR3 DNA: TGTGCCAGCAGCTTAGCCGGGACAGGGAGTCAAGAGACCCAGTACTTC
CDR3 protein: CASSLAGTGSQETQYF

clone size: few
V gene: TRBV7-2
D gene: -
J gene: TRBJ1-1
CDR3 DNA: TGTGCCAGCAGCTTAGGACAGGTGGGCGCTGAAGCTTTCTTT
CDR3 protein: CASSLGQVGAEAFF

clone size: few
V gene: TRBV7-2
D gene: TRBD2
J gene: TRBJ2-3
CDR3 DNA: TGTGCCAGCAGCTTAGGGAGCGGGGGAGATACGCAGTATTTT
CDR3 protein: CASSLGSGGDTQYF

clone size: few
V gene: TRBV7-9
D gene: TRBD2
J gene: TRBJ2-1
CDR3 DNA: TGTGCCAGCAGTTATTCTAGCGGGCGGGGGCATGAGCAGTTCTTC
CDR3 protein: CASSYSSGRGHEQFF

clone size: -
V gene: TRBV7-9
D gene: -
J gene: TRBJ1-1
CDR3 DNA: TGTGCCAGCAGCCCCGGGGGGTTAGAAAAAGCTTTCTTT
CDR3 protein: CASSPGGLEKAFF

clone size: -
V gene: TRBV5-6
D gene: TRBD2
J gene: TRBJ2-1
CDR3 DNA: TGTGCCAGCAGCTCGCTGGGGGCGGGGGGACCCAATGAGCAGTTCTTC
CDR3 protein: CASSSLGAGGPNEQFF

clone size: -
V gene: TRBV11-2
D gene: -
J gene: TRBJ2-3
CDR3 DNA: TGTGCCAGCAGCTCCGGGACAAGACGGGCAAATACGCAGTATTTT
CDR3 protein: CASSSGTRRANTQYF

clone size: -
V gene: TRBV19
D gene: TRBD1
J gene: TRBJ2-7
CDR3 DNA: TGTGCCAGTAGTGCAACCGGGACAGCCTCCTACGAGCAGTACTTC
CDR3 protein: CASSATGTASYEQYF

clone size: -
V gene: TRBV6-5
D gene: TRBD2
J gene: TRBJ2-5
CDR3 DNA: TGTGCCACCACGGGACTAGCGGGGGTCGAGACCCAGTACTTC
CDR3 protein: CATTGLAGVETQYF

clone size: -
V gene: TRBV5-1
D gene: -
J gene: TRBJ2-3
CDR3 DNA: TGCGCCAGCACCCCTATGCCCACAGATACGCAGTATTTT
CDR3 protein: CASTPMPTDTQYF

clone size: few
V gene: TRBV2
D gene: -
J gene: TRBJ1-5
CDR3 DNA: TGTGCCAGCAGTGAAGGGGCAGGAAGCAATCAGCCCCAGCATTTT
CDR3 protein: CASSEGAGSNQPQHF

clone size: -
V gene: TRBV4-3
D gene: -
J gene: TRBJ2-1
CDR3 DNA: TGCGCCAGCAGCCAGTATCCCAGAAATGAGCAGTTCTTC
CDR3 protein: CASSQYPRNEQFF